Each of the 20 T cell receptor beta chains below was sequenced from the same sample in a study of T cell repertoires in cytomegalovirus infection. TCRdb itself ran the reads through MiXCR, one entry per CDR3 protein. The sample consists of 250,000 to 300,000 distinct CDR3 sequences, more than 20% of them appearing once. Sequencing was done on a sample of PBMCs. Receptor source: a human donor in good health (CMV status not recorded). Some clones in this sample may be carry-over from other donors' samples.

This clonotype came up many times. The rearrangement links TRBV28 to TRBJ1-2; D is unresolved. The ends were cut back, 6 bases at V and 0 bases at J, with 20 bases in the middle. CDR3 length: 17 residues. Germline V gene sequence: CDR1 MDHEN, CDR2 SYDVKM. The CDR3 coding sequence is TGTGCCAGCAGACCTAGGAACAGCTTCCCCCCTAACTATGGCTACACCTTC. Residues: CASRPRNSFPPNYGYTF.

This clonotype was recorded at least ten times. CDR3 sequence: CASRRQGEGNTIYF. CDR3 in DNA: TGTGCCAGCAGGCGACAGGGGGAAGGAAACACCATATATTTT. The chain uses TRBV12-3 or TRBV12-4 and TRBJ1-3, with 9 positions matching TRBD1. The CDR3 has 14 residues. The junction had 4 bases not matched to a gene; V was cut back by 6 bases and J by 4 bases.

V is TRBV2 and J is TRBJ2-7; D perhaps matches TRBD2 (6 bases). Germline CDR1 and CDR2: SNHLY and FYNNEI. CDR3 length equals 13 residues. Trimming removed 3 bases at V and 3 bases at J, with 9 bases between. DNA of the CDR3: TGTGCCAGCAGTGAGCCCGGGAGCTACGAGCAGTACTTC. Translating gives CASSEPGSYEQYF.

This clonotype appeared a few times. The chain links TRBV15 to TRBJ2-5; 12 bases match TRBD2. The CDR3 is 16 residues long. The germline V gene encodes CDR1 LNHNV and CDR2 YYDKDF (reference sequence). J gave up 4 bases and V 1 base, and 4 bases lay outside the gene matches. CDR3 coding DNA: TGTGCCACCAGCAGAGGATCTAGCGGGAGGGCAGAGACCCAGTACTTC. Protein sequence: CATSRGSSGRAETQYF.

This clonotype was picked up one time. This CDR3 is CSVYGLANNEQFF. The CDR3 nucleotides read TGCAGCGTTTACGGACTAGCGAACAATGAGCAGTTCTTC. V and J are TRBV29-1 and TRBJ2-1; 9 bases are a match to TRBD2. There are 13 residues in the CDR3. The V gene end was trimmed by 5 bases and the J gene end by 5 bases; junction bases not matched to a gene: 4. Per germline, CDR1 SQVTM and CDR2 ANQGSEA.

Only a few counts were recorded for this clonotype. This chain joins TRBV20-1 and TRBJ2-1, with 12 bases identical to TRBD2. Unmatched junction bases numbered 5, after V lost 1 base and J lost 1 base. Germline assignment: CDR1 DFQATT and CDR2 SNEGSKA (reference sequence). The CDR3 extends over 17 amino acids. CDR3 DNA sequence: TGCAGTGCTAGAGTAACTAGCGGGGGGTTATCCTACAATGAGCAGTTCTTC. As protein: CSARVTSGGLSYNEQFF.

A few counts support this clonotype. The J gene is TRBJ2-3, the V gene TRBV11-2; 10 bases are a match to TRBD2. The V and J ends lost 3 bases and 6 bases, in that order; junction bases with no gene match: 9. In germline, CDR1 is SGHAT, CDR2 FQNNGV. The CDR3 is 16 residues long. This chain's CDR3 is CASSFGVAGGGDTQYF. The DNA for the CDR3 is TGTGCCAGCAGCTTCGGGGTAGCGGGAGGTGGGGATACGCAGTATTTT.

The chain uses TRBV5-1 and TRBJ1-1, with 9 nucleotides matching TRBD1. The germline gives CDR1 SGHRS, CDR2 YFSETQ. The CDR3 runs 16 residues. J lost 3 bases, V lost 2 bases, and 8 bases had no gene match. In DNA, the CDR3 is TGCGCCAGCAGCTTTCACAGGGGGCGCGGGGACACTGAAGCTTTCTTT. This translates into CASSFHRGRGDTEAFF. The full variable domain, with the rest looked up from reference TRBV5-1 and TRBJ1-1, is KAGVTQTPRYLIKTRGQQVTLSCSPISGHRSVSWYQQTPGQGLQFLFEYFSETQRNKGNFPGRFSGRQFSNSRSEMNVSTLELGDSALYLCASSFHRGRGDTEAFFGQGTRLTVV.

The table lists this clonotype with many counts. The V call is TRBV7-2, the J call TRBJ1-6; no definite D call. V was pared by 1 base and J by 10 bases, with 14 bases between. Germline lookup yields CDR1 SGHTA and CDR2 FQGNSA. The CDR3 covers 15 residues. This chain's CDR3 is CASSLVSGVGSPLHF. The CDR3 bases are TGTGCCAGCAGCTTAGTATCGGGAGTGGGCTCACCCCTCCACTTT.

This clonotype showed up many times. The V and J genes are TRBV7-9 and TRBJ2-1; D ambiguous. Germline values: CDR1 SEHNR, CDR2 FQNEAQ (reference sequence). V shed 3 bases and J shed 10 bases, with 7 bases lying between them. This CDR3 spans 11 amino acids. The CDR3 spells CASSFGGEQFF. Here the CDR3 DNA reads TGTGCCAGCAGCTTCGGTGGCGAGCAGTTCTTC.

Ten or more counts support this clonotype. The genes are TRBV7-2 and TRBJ1-3; D gene unclear. V dropped 5 bases and J dropped 4 bases, with 18 bases sitting between them. The CDR3 has 16 residues. Germline CDR1 SGHTA, CDR2 FQGNSA. The chain's CDR3 is CASSERWREPGNTIYF. DNA for the CDR3: TGTGCCAGCAGCGAAAGGTGGAGGGAGCCCGGAAACACCATATATTTT.

The chain is built from TRBV29-1 and TRBJ1-5, with TRBD1 as a possible D gene (5 bases). CDR3 length: 14 residues. Deletions cut 1 base from V and 3 bases from J, with 10 bases between. Germline V lookup: CDR1 SQVTM, CDR2 ANQGSEA. In DNA form, the CDR3 reads TGCAGCGTTGAAGTCCCAGGGACCAATCAGCCCCAGCATTTT. Amino acid sequence: CSVEVPGTNQPQHF.

CDR3 DNA sequence: TGTGCCAGTAGTCTAAAAGGGGCATTGGGGCAGCACACTGAAGCTTTCTTT. As protein: CASSLKGALGQHTEAFF. The J gene is TRBJ1-1, the V gene TRBV19, with D possibly TRBD1 on 5 matching bases. The germline V and J ends were trimmed by 5 bases and 3 bases, with 22 bases remaining between them. From germline, CDR1 is LNHDA and CDR2 SQIVND (reference sequence). This CDR3 spans 17 amino acids.

The CDR3 loop is CASSHTSQGRAGYTF. The CDR3 coding sequence is TGTGCCAGCAGCCACACCTCACAGGGCCGGGCTGGCTACACCTTC. The chain couples TRBV11-2 to TRBJ1-2; tentatively, D is TRBD1 (6 bases). V was clipped by 5 bases and J by 7 bases, with 20 bases between them. CDR1 is SGHAT and CDR2 is FQNNGV in the germline V gene. CDR3 length: 15 amino acids.

The sample holds many counts of this clonotype. The chain combines TRBV7-2 with TRBJ2-3; tentatively, D is TRBD1 or TRBD2 (6 bases each). Trimming took 0 bases from V and 4 from J, leaving 11 bases between them. The CDR3 is 15 amino acids. Germline V gene lookup returns CDR1 SGHTA and CDR2 FQGNSA. CDR3 nucleotide sequence: TGTGCCAGCAGCTTAGCGGGGGGCCACGCAGATACGCAGTATTTT. It encodes CASSLAGGHADTQYF.

The rearrangement joins TRBV28 to TRBJ1-3; tentatively, D is TRBD1 (6 bases). Per germline, CDR1 MDHEN and CDR2 SYDVKM. The CDR3 totals 16 residues. With 2 bases removed from V and 2 bases from J, the gap between germline ends came to 13 bases. CDR3 region: CASSLPQGWAGNTIYF. The CDR3 DNA sequence: TGTGCCAGCAGTTTACCACAGGGCTGGGCTGGAAACACCATATATTTT.

The chain combines TRBV11-2 with TRBJ1-1; D ambiguous. CDR1 is SGHAT and CDR2 is FQNNGV in the germline V gene. V lost 0 bases and J lost 7, with 12 bases in between. This CDR3 has 14 amino acids. For the CDR3, the DNA is TGTGCCAGCAGCTTAGAGGCCACCGATAATGAAGCTTTCTTT. This translates into CASSLEATDNEAFF.

This clonotype came up a few times. This chain connects TRBV5-1 to TRBJ2-3, with TRBD1 matching 7 bases. The germline V gene has CDR1 SGHRS and CDR2 YFSETQ. V was clipped by 4 bases and J by 8 bases; unmatched bases: 10. This CDR3 is 14 amino acids long. This chain's CDR3 is CASSPSTGLVTQYF. The CDR3 coding sequence is TGCGCCAGCAGCCCGTCGACAGGGTTGGTTACGCAGTATTTT.

Ten or more counts support this clonotype. The chain has TRBV6-5 and TRBJ2-7, with 10 bases lining up with TRBD1. The germline CDR1 and CDR2 sequences are MNHEY and SVGAGI. V dropped 6 bases and J dropped 6; count of bases not matched to a gene: 11. The length of the CDR3 is 15 residues. The CDR3 protein is CASRDLGQGSTEQYF. CDR3 coding DNA: TGTGCCAGCAGAGACTTGGGACAGGGGTCCACCGAGCAGTACTTC.

A few counts support this clonotype. This chain uses TRBV28 with TRBJ2-3; the match to TRBD2 covers 8 bases. The V and J ends lost 5 bases and 5 bases, in that order; junction bases with no gene match: 9. Germline loops: CDR1 MDHEN, CDR2 SYDVKM. CDR3 length: 15 amino acids. The CDR3 DNA sequence: TGTGCCAGCAGTACCTTGGCGGGAGGTGTAGATACGCAGTATTTT. Translation gives CASSTLAGGVDTQYF.